This T cell receptor (beta chain) is drawn from a study of cytomegalovirus exposure and HLA in healthy donors. Study details: Around 80 million unique TCRs from HLA-typed donors were held in an early data release.

The CDR3 is 12 amino acids. Looked up from germline, CDR1 is SGHDT and CDR2 is YYEEEE. Trimming took off 1 base at V and 7 bases at J, with 6 bases between the two ends. Study-wide results and caveats: Listed as cytomegalovirus-associated were about 160 TCR beta chains.

A multiplex PCR was run with 60 Vbeta primers and 13 Jbeta primers. TCRdb keeps only in-frame clones here, not all; method: immunoSEQ multiplex PCR. The profile shows under 200,000 clones, 73% of them singletons. Comments on this clone: Its antigen is unidentified.

The TCR comes from a woman in her twenties or thirties in good health and CMV-seronegative. Sequenced: PBMCs. The chain couples TRBV5-6 to TRBJ2-1; D ambiguous. The CDR3 sequence is CASSLWRNEQFF. CDR3 DNA sequence: TGTGCCAGCAGCTTGTGGAGAAATGAGCAGTTCTTC. Drawing the rest from reference TRBV5-6 and TRBJ2-1, the complete variable domain is DAGVTQSPTHLIKTRGQQVTLRCSPKSGHDTVSWYQQALGQGPQFIFQYYEEEERQRGNFPDRFSGHQFPNYSSELNVNALLLGDSALYLCASSLWRNEQFFGPGTRLTVL.